This record covers a single TCR beta chain. The target antigen is unknown. Depths of 1 in 200,000 to 1 in 1 million T cells were the sequencing target. Clones were sequenced by immunoSEQ multiplex PCR, and TCRdb holds only the in-frame ones, with some missing. The repertoire holds approximately 330,000 clones, with roughly 85% as singletons. As input for TCR beta libraries, around 2 micrograms of genomic DNA came from cryopreserved PBMCs. The data stem from a study of cytotoxic CD8 clonotypes in ibrutinib-treated CLL. Regarding the study as a whole: Public clonotypes, an uncommon group, contracted or remained stable on treatment.

This sample comprised PBMCs, obtained before ibrutinib treatment. The sequence was obtained from a human donor with chronic lymphocytic leukemia.

The CDR3 is CASTGQGFNEKLFF. CDR3 nucleotides: TGTGCCAGCACCGGACAGGGGTTTAATGAAAAACTGTTTTTT. The chain uses TRBV9 and TRBJ1-4, with TRBD1 matching 9 bases. Germline V gene sequence: CDR1 SGDLS, CDR2 YYNGEE. The CDR3 sequence is 14 residues long. The junction had 4 bases not matched to a gene; V was cut back by 6 bases and J by 4 bases. The full variable domain, in which reference TRBV9 and TRBJ1-4 provide the parts outside the CDR3, is DSGVTQTPKHLITATGQRVTLRCSPRSGDLSVYWYQQSLDQGLQFLIQYYNGEERAKGNILERFSAQQFPDLHSELNLSSLELGDSALYFCASTGQGFNEKLFFGSGTQLSVL.